This paragraph covers one T cell receptor beta chain sequence. These data originate in a study of blood T cells in healthy people across ages. The CDR3 covers 15 residues. The junction had 8 bases not matched to a gene; V was cut back by 7 bases and J by 3 bases. Germline CDR1 MDHEN, CDR2 SYDVKM. The use of a sample-barcoded 5' primer and a J-beta primer mix characterized a second PCR of about 7 to 12 cycles. TCRdb analysed the 5' RACE reads with MiXCR anew, one entry per CDR3 protein. Of roughly 1.9 million distinct CDR3 sequences in the sample, about two fifths were seen once. The donors, aged roughly 6 to 95, were healthy Caucasians from Russia. Every donor gave 8.5 to 10 milliliters of peripheral blood.

The chain joins TRBV28 to TRBJ2-7; 11 positions agree with TRBD2. Sequenced input: blood. The receptor's source is a human donor in good health. The CDR3 nucleotides are TGTGCCAGCACTGAATCTAGCGGGGGGATCTACGAGCAGTACTTC. It specifies CASTESSGGIYEQYF.